The text below deals with one T cell receptor (beta chain). Antigen: not known. Data came from immunoSEQ multiplex PCR; TCRdb stores just in-frame clones and leaves some out. The repertoire holds over 70,000 clones, with 93% as singletons. The data derive from a study of OX40 agonist ivuxolimab in advanced cancers. Study-level information: Dose-escalation patients' cancers were hepatocellular carcinoma, melanoma, renal cell or head and neck cancer.

General study points: CD4+ T cells averaged fewer expanded clones than CD8+ T cells.

Germline V gene data show CDR1 as SGHTA and CDR2 as FQGNSA. The CDR3 runs to 15 residues. V was shortened by 1 base and J by 1 base, with 7 bases between the two germline ends. The clonotype originates from an adult with an advanced solid tumor such as melanoma, head and neck, liver or kidney cancer. This chain uses TRBV7-2 with TRBJ2-2; D uncertain. The input for sequencing was CD4+ or CD8+ T cells sorted from blood, taken in a trial of the OX40 agonist ivuxolimab. CDR3 DNA sequence: TGTGCCAGCAGCTTAGACGCAAGGAACACCGGGGAGCTGTTTTTT. Its translation: CASSLDARNTGELFF.